The clone carrying this T cell receptor beta chain was recorded once. Antigen specificity is unknown. These data originate in a study of graft-versus-host responses after intestinal transplantation. Overall study context: Each recipient received anti-thymocyte globulin induction, then tacrolimus and steroids for about three years.

Sequenced by immunoSEQ multiplex PCR; TCRdb stores in-frame clones only, minus some. Here the sample spans 85,000 to 110,000 clones, 80% to 95% being singletons. This CDR3 comprises 16 residues. Germline V CDR1 and CDR2: WSHSY, SAAADI. Deletions cut 0 bases from V and 0 bases from J, with 9 bases between. The clonotype was recovered from a human donor who received an intestinal transplant. Here the sequenced sample was unstimulated CD8+ T cells sorted from spleen or lymph node cells, taken before intestinal transplant. The rearrangement links TRBV10-2 to TRBJ1-5; D may be TRBD1 (6 bases). The CDR3 spells CASSESVRGSNQPQHF. The CDR3 nucleotides read TGCGCCAGCAGTGAGTCGGTCAGGGGTAGCAATCAGCCCCAGCATTTT.